These 12 T cell receptor beta chains were all obtained from the same sample, sequenced in a study of blood T cell repertoires in COVID-19. Sequenced by immunoSEQ multiplex PCR; TCRdb stores in-frame clones only, minus some. Of about 150,000 clones in the sample, 70% to 90% were seen once. What was sequenced was peripheral blood. The receptor set was obtained from an older woman with COVID-19, enrolled during active disease.

The V gene is TRBV28, the J gene TRBJ1-3, with a tentative D call TRBD1 (5 bases). Germline V gene data show CDR1 as MDHEN and CDR2 as SYDVKM. V dropped 2 bases and J dropped 8 bases, with 10 bases sitting between them. CDR3 length: 13 amino acids. In nucleotides, the CDR3 is TGTGCCAGCAGTTTAGTCAGGGTTGACACCATATATTTT. This encodes CASSLVRVDTIYF. Variable domain in full (rest from reference TRBV28 and TRBJ1-3): DVKVTQSSRYLVKRTGEKVFLECVQDMDHENMFWYRQDPGLGLRLIYFSYDVKMKEKGDIPEGYSVSREKKERFSLILESASTNQTSMYLCASSLVRVDTIYFGEGSWLTVV.

This chain connects TRBV2 to TRBJ1-5; the match to TRBD1 covers 7 bases. From germline, CDR1 is SNHLY and CDR2 FYNNEI. The CDR3 consists of 12 residues. Trimming at V came to 7 bases and at J to 9 bases, leaving 6 bases not matched to a gene. The CDR3 DNA reads as TGTGCCAGCACGACAGGGTATTTGCCCCAGCATTTT. It encodes CASTTGYLPQHF.

This chain links TRBV2 with TRBJ1-5; 8 nucleotides line up with TRBD1. This CDR3 region has 13 residues. With V trimmed by 10 bases and J by 4 bases, 6 bases remained unmatched. Looked up from germline, CDR1 is SNHLY and CDR2 is FYNNEI. The CDR3 region has the DNA TGTGCCATCGGGGACAGGCAAAATCAGCCCCAGCATTTT. Its translation: CAIGDRQNQPQHF.

The chain combines TRBV2 with TRBJ2-2; 11 positions agree with TRBD1. V lost 6 bases and J lost 6; bases outside the gene matches: 6. Per germline, CDR1 SNHLY and CDR2 FYNNEI. This CDR3 has 15 residues. For the CDR3, the DNA is TGTGCCAGCAGAGCTCCGGGACAGGGGGCCGGGGAGCTGTTTTTT. Translated: CASRAPGQGAGELFF.

The chain joins TRBV15 to TRBJ1-4, with D unresolved. CDR1 LNHNV and CDR2 YYDKDF come from the germline V gene (reference sequence). The CDR3 consists of 16 residues. The ends were cut back, 3 bases at V and 0 bases at J, with 11 bases in the middle. CDR3 sequence: CATSRAGTATNEKLFF. The DNA of the CDR3 is TGTGCCACCAGCAGGGCAGGCACTGCAACTAATGAAAAACTGTTTTTT.

For the CDR3, the DNA is TGTGCCAGCTCACTCACCGGCAGGGCGGGCAATCAGCCCCAGCATTTT. Encoded protein: CASSLTGRAGNQPQHF. The J gene is TRBJ1-5, the V gene TRBV18; possible D gene TRBD1, 5 bases. This CDR3 region has 16 residues. Trimming removed 4 bases at V and 2 bases at J, with 15 bases between. Germline V gene lookup returns CDR1 KGHSH and CDR2 LQKENI.

The chain recombines TRBV12-3 or TRBV12-4 with TRBJ1-2; D not resolved. The germline V and J ends were trimmed by 6 bases and 4 bases, with 6 bases remaining between them. This CDR3 spans 11 amino acids. The DNA of the CDR3 is TGTGCCAGCAGCCAATTCTATGGCTACACCTTC. As protein: CASSQFYGYTF.

CDR3 sequence: CSVVVQGRSNQPQHF. In nucleotides, the CDR3 is TGCAGCGTTGTTGTTCAGGGGAGAAGCAATCAGCCCCAGCATTTT. The V call is TRBV29-1, the J call TRBJ1-5; D possibly corresponds to TRBD1 (6 bases). Trimming removed 4 bases at V and 1 base at J, with 14 bases between. The CDR3 is 15 residues long. The V gene's germline CDR1 is SQVTM and CDR2 ANQGSEA.

The CDR3 DNA reads as TGTGCCTGGACAGTTCCCCTCGTCTTGAACTATGGCTACACCTTC. Its translation: CAWTVPLVLNYGYTF. J is TRBJ1-2 and V is TRBV30; D gene ambiguous. CDR1 is GTSNPN, CDR2 SVGIG, per germline (reference sequence). This CDR3 contains 15 residues. Trimming took off 4 bases at V and 2 bases at J, with 17 bases between the two ends.

In DNA, the CDR3 is TGTGCCAGCAGCTCGGGAAACCTCTACGAGCAGTACTTC. Translation: CASSSGNLYEQYF. The genes are TRBV7-9 and TRBJ2-7, with D perhaps TRBD2 (5 bases). There are 13 residues in the CDR3. The germline V and J ends were trimmed by 4 bases and 3 bases, with 10 bases remaining between them. CDR1 and CDR2 (germline): SEHNR, FQNEAQ (reference sequence). The entire variable domain, with the rest obtained from reference TRBV7-9 and TRBJ2-7, is as follows: DTGVSQNPRHKITKRGQNVTFRCDPISEHNRLYWYRQTLGQGPEFLTYFQNEAQLEKSRLLSDRFSAERPKGSFSTLEIQRTEQGDSAMYLCASSSGNLYEQYFGPGTRLTVT.

This rearrangement joins TRBV27 to TRBJ1-1; D gene ambiguous. The CDR3 has 14 residues. The ends were cut back, 2 bases at V and 4 bases at J, with 11 bases in the middle. From germline, CDR1 is MNHEY and CDR2 SMNVEV (reference sequence). CDR3 bases: TGTGCCAGCAGTTTAATAGGTGGAGGCACTGAAGCTTTCTTT. Translation: CASSLIGGGTEAFF.

This chain joins TRBV7-8 and TRBJ1-2; a possible D gene is TRBD1 (6 bases). Germline V gives CDR1 SGHVS, CDR2 FQNEAQ. The CDR3 runs to 14 residues. The V end was cut by 3 bases, the J end by 7 bases, with 15 bases between. The CDR3 reads CASSFNRDISGYTF. The CDR3 coding sequence is TGTGCCAGCAGCTTTAACCGGGACATTAGTGGCTACACCTTC.